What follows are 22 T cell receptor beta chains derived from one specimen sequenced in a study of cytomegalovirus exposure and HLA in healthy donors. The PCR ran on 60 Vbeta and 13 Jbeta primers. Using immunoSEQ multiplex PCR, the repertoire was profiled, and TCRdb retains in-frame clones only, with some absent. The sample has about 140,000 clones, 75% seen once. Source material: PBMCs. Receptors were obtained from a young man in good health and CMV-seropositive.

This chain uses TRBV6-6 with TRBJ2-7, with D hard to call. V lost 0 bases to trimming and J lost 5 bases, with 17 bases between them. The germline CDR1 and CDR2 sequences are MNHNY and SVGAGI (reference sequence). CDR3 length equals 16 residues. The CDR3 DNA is TGTGCCAGCAGTTACTCAGAGGTGGAAGCAAGCAACGAGCAGTACTTC. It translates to CASSYSEVEASNEQYF.

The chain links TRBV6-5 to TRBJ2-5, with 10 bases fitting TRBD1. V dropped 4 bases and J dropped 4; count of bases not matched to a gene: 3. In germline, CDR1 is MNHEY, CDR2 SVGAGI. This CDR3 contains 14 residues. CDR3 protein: CASSSRTGGETQYF. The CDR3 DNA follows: TGTGCCAGCAGTTCCAGGACAGGGGGAGAGACCCAGTACTTC.

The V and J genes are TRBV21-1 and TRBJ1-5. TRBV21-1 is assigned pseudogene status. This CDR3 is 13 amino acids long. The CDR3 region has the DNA TGTGCCAGCAGCATAAGAGGGAATCAGCCCCAGCATTTT. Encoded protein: CASSIRGNQPQHF.

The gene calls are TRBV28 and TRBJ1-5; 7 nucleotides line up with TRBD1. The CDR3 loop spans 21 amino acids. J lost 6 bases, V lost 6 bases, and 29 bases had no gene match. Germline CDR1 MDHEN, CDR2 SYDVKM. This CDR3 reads CASSFFLPRDRLLRPSQPQHF. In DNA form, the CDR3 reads TGTGCCAGCAGCTTCTTCCTACCGCGGGACAGACTCTTGCGGCCTAGTCAGCCCCAGCATTTT.

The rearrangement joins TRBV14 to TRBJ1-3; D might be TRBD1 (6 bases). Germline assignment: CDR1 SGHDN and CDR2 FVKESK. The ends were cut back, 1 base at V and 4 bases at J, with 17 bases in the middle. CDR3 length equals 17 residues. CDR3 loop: CASSQVFSPGAGNTIYF. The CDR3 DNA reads TGTGCCAGCAGCCAAGTTTTCTCTCCAGGGGCGGGAAACACCATATATTTT.

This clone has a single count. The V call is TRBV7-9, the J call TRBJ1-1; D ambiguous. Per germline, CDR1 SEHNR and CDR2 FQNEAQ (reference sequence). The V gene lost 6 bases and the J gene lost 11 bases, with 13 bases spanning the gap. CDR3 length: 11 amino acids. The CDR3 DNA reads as TGTGCCAGCAGACCAGTTGTCCCCGCTTTCTTT. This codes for CASRPVVPAFF. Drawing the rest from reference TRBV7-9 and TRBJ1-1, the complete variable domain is DTGVSQNPRHKITKRGQNVTFRCDPISEHNRLYWYRQTLGQGPEFLTYFQNEAQLEKSRLLSDRFSAERPKGSFSTLEIQRTEQGDSAMYLCASRPVVPAFFGQGTRLTVV.

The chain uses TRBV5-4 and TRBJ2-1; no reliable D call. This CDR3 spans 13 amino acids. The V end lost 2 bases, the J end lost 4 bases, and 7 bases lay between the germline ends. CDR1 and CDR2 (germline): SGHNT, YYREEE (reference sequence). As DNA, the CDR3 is TGTGCCAGCAGCTTCTCGGAGTACAATGAGCAGTTCTTC. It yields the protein CASSFSEYNEQFF.

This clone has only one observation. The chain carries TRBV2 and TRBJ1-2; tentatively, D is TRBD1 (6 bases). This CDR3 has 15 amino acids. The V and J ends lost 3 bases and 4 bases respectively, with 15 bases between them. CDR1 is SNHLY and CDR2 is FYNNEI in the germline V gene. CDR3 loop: CASSDGGRGTYGYTF. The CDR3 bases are TGTGCCAGCAGTGATGGAGGCAGGGGTACCTATGGCTACACCTTC.

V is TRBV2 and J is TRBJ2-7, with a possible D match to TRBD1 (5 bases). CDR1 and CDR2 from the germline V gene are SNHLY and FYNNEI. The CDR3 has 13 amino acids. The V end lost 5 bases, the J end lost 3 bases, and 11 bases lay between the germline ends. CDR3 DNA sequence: TGTGCCAGCAGTTTGACAGCCTACTACGAGCAGTACTTC. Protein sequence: CASSLTAYYEQYF.

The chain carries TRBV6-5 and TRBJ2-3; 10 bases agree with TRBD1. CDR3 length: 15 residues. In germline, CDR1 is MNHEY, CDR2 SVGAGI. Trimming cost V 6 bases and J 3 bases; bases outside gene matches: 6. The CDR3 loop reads CASRSTGGLTDTQYF. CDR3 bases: TGTGCCAGCAGATCGACAGGGGGCTTGACAGATACGCAGTATTTT.

The CDR3 coding sequence is TGTGCCAGCAGTTTAGGGGTAACAGATACGCAGTATTTT. It yields the protein CASSLGVTDTQYF. The rearrangement joins TRBV6-5 to TRBJ2-3; D is possibly TRBD1 (5 bases). Trimming took off 4 bases at V and 3 bases at J, with 8 bases between the two ends. The CDR3 length is 13 residues. In germline, CDR1 is MNHEY, CDR2 SVGAGI.

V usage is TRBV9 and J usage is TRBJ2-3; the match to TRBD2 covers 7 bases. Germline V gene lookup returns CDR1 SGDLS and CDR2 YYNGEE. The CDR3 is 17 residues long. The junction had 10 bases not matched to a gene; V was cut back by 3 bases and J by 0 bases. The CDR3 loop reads CASSAHDPLASTDTQYF. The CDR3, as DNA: TGTGCCAGCAGCGCCCATGACCCACTAGCGAGCACAGATACGCAGTATTTT.

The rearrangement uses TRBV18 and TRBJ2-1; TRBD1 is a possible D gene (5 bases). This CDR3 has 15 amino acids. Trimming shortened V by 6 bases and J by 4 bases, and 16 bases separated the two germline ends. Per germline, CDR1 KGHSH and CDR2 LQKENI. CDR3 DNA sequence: TGTGCCAGCTCCTCTCCAGGACAAAATTACAATGAGCAGTTCTTC. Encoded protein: CASSSPGQNYNEQFF.

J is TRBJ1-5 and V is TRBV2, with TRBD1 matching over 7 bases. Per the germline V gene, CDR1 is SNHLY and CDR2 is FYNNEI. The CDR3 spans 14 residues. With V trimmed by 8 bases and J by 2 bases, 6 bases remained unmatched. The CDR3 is CASSTGWRNQPQHF. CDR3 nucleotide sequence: TGTGCCAGCTCGACAGGGTGGCGCAATCAGCCCCAGCATTTT.

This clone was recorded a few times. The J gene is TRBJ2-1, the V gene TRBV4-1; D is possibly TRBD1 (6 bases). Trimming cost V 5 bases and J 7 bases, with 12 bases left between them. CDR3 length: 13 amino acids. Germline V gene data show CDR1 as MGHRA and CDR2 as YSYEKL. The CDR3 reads CASSYGTINEQFF. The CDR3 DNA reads TGCGCCAGCAGCTACGGGACAATAAATGAGCAGTTCTTC.

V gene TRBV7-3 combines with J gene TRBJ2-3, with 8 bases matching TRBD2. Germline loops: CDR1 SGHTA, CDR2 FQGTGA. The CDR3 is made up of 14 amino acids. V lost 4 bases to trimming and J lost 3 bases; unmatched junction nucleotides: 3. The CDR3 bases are TGTGCCAGCAGCTCCGGACTAGCAACAGATACGCAGTATTTT. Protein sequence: CASSSGLATDTQYF.

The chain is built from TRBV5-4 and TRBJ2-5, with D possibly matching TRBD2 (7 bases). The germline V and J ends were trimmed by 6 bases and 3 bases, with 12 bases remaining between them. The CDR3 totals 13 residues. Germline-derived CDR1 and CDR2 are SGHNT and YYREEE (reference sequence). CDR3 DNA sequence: TGTGCCAGCACCCGGGGGGCGGAAGAGACCCAGTACTTC. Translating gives CASTRGAEETQYF.

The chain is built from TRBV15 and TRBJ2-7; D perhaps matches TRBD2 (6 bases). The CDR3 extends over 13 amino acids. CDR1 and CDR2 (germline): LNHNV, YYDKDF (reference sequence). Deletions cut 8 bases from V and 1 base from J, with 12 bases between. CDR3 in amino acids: CATREGRSYEQYF. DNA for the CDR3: TGTGCCACCCGAGAAGGGAGGTCCTACGAGCAGTACTTC.

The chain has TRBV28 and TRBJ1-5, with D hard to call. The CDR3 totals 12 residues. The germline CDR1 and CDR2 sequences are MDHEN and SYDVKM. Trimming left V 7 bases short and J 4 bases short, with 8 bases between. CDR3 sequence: CASKSLNQPQHF. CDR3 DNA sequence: TGTGCCAGCAAATCCCTAAATCAGCCCCAGCATTTT.

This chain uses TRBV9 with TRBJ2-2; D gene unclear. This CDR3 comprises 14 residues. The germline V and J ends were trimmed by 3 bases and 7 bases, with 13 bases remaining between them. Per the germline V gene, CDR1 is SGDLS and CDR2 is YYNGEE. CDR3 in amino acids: CASSATRVYGELFF. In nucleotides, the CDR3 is TGTGCCAGCAGCGCTACCCGGGTGTACGGGGAGCTGTTTTTT.

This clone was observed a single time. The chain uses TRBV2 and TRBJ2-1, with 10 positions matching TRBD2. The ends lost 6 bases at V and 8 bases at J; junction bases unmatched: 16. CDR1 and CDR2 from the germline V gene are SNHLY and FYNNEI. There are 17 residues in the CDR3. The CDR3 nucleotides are TGTGCCAGCAGAGTGCCTCCAGCGGGAGGGCCGGTCTATGAGCAGTTCTTC. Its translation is CASRVPPAGGPVYEQFF.

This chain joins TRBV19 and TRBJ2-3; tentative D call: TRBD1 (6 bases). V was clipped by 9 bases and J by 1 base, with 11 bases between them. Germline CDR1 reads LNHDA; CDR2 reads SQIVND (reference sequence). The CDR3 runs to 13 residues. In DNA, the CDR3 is TGTGCCAGCCGGGACATTCGCACAGATACGCAGTATTTT. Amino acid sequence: CASRDIRTDTQYF.